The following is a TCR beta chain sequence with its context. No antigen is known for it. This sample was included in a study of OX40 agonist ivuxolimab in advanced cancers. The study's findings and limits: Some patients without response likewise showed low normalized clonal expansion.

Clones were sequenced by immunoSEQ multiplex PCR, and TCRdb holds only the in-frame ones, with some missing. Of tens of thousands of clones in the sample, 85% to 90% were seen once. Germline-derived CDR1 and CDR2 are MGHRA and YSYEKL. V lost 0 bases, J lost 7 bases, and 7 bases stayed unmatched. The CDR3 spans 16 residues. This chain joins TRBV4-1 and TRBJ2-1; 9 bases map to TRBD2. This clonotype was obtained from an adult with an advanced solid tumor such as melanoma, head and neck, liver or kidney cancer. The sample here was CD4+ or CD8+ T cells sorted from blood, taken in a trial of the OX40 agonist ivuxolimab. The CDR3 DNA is TGCGCCAGCAGCCAAGAAAGGGCGGGAGGGCCGAATGAGCAGTTCTTC. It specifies CASSQERAGGPNEQFF.